The clone carrying this T cell receptor beta chain was recorded at least ten times. Its specificity is unknown. TCRdb used MiXCR to reprocess the 5' RACE reads, holding one entry per CDR3 protein. The sample gives about 48,000 distinct CDR3 sequences, just under 6% of which show up once; 1.3% to 1.5% is in the top ten. The sample originates from a study of neurological immune-mediated disorders. Findings and limits, study-wide: Whereas HTLV-1-associated myelopathy showed the most TCR clonal expansion, multiple sclerosis showed the least, with levels below those of healthy controls.

This CDR3 region has 13 residues. Germline CDR1 ENHRY, CDR2 SYGVKD. This clonotype was obtained from a woman under 30 with multiple sclerosis. This sequence joins TRBV10-3 and TRBJ2-7; a weak D match, TRBD1 (6 bases). Source material: CD4+ T cells from blood. The CDR3 loop is CAIRQGPSYEQCV. The DNA for the CDR3 is TGTGCCATCAGGCAGGGGCCATCCTACGAGCAGTGCGTC.